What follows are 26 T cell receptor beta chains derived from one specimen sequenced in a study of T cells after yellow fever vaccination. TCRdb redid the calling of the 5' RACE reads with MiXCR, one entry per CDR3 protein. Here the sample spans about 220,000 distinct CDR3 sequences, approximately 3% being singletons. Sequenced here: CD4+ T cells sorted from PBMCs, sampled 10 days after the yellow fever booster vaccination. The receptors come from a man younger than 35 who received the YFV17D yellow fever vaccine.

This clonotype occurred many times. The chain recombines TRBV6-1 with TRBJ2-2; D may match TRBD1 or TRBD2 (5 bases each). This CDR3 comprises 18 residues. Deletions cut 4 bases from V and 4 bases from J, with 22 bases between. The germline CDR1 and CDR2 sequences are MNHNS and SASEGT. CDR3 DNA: TGTGCCAGCAGTGCCGCCGGGGCTGGAAGAGGAAGCACCGGGGAGCTGTTTTTT. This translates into CASSAAGAGRGSTGELFF.

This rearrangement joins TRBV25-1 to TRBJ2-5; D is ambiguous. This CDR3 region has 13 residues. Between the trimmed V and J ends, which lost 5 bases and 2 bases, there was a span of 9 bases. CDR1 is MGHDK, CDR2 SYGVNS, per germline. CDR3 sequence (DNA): TGTGCCAGCAGTTCCCCGGGTCAAGAGACCCAGTACTTC. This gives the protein CASSSPGQETQYF.

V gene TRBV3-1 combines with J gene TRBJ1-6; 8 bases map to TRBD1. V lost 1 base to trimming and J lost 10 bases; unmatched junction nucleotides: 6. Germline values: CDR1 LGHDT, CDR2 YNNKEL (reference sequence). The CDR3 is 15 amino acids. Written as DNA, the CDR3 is TGTGCCAGCAGCCAAGGCAGGGGGCAAAACTCACCCCTCCACTTT. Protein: CASSQGRGQNSPLHF.

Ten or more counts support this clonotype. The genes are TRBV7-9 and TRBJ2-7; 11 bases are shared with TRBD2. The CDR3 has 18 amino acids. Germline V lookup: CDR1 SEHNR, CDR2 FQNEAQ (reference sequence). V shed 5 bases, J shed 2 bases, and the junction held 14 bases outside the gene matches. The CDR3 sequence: CASSGRLAGRSVPYEQYF. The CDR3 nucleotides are TGTGCCAGCAGCGGACGACTAGCGGGGCGAAGTGTTCCCTACGAGCAGTACTTC.

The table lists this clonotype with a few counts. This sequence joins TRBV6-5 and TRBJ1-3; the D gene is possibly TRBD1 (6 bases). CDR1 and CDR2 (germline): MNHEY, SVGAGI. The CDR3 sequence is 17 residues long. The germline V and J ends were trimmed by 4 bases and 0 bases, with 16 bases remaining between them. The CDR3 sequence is CASSSDTRGLSGNTIYF. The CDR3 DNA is TGTGCCAGCAGTTCCGATACCCGGGGGCTCTCTGGAAACACCATATATTTT.

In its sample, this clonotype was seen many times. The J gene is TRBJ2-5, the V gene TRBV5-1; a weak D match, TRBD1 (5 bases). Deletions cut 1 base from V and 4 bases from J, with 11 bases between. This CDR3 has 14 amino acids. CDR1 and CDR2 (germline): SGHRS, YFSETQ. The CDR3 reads CASSLWGSIETQYF. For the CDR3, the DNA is TGCGCCAGCAGCTTGTGGGGCTCCATAGAGACCCAGTACTTC.

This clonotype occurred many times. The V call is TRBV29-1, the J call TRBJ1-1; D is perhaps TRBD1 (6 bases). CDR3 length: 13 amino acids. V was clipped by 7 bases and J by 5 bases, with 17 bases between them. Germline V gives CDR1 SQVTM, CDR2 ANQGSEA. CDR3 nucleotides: TGCAGCGGGACCAGGGGTCCCGGGACTGAAGCTTTCTTT. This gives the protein CSGTRGPGTEAFF.

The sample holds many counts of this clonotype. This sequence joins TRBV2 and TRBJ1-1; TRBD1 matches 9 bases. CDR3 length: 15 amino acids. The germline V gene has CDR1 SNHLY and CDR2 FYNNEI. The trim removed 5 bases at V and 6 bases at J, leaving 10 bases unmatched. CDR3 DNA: TGTGCCAGCAGTTCACGACAGGGGGACCTTGCTGAAGCTTTCTTT. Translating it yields CASSSRQGDLAEAFF. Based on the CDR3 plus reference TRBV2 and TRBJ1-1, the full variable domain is EPEVTQTPSHQVTQMGQEVILRCVPISNHLYFYWYRQILGQKVEFLVSFYNNEISEKSEIFDDQFSVERPDGSNFTLKIRSTKLEDSAMYFCASSSRQGDLAEAFFGQGTRLTVV.

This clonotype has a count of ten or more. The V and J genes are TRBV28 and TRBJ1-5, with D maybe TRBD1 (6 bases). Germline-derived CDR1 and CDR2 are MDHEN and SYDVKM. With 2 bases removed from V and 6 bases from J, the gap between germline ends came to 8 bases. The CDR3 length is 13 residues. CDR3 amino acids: CASSLGGFQPQHF. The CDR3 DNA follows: TGTGCCAGCAGTTTAGGGGGCTTTCAGCCCCAGCATTTT. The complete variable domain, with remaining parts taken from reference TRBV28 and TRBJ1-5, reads DVKVTQSSRYLVKRTGEKVFLECVQDMDHENMFWYRQDPGLGLRLIYFSYDVKMKEKGDIPEGYSVSREKKERFSLILESASTNQTSMYLCASSLGGFQPQHFGDGTRLSIL.

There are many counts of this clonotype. The CDR3 region is CATSRVTGNYGYTF. The CDR3 nucleotides read TGTGCCACCAGCAGAGTCACGGGGAACTATGGCTACACCTTC. The chain couples TRBV15 to TRBJ1-2; no definite D call. Germline V lookup: CDR1 LNHNV, CDR2 YYDKDF (reference sequence). Trimming stripped 1 base from V and 2 bases from J, with 8 bases between. This CDR3 is 14 amino acids long.

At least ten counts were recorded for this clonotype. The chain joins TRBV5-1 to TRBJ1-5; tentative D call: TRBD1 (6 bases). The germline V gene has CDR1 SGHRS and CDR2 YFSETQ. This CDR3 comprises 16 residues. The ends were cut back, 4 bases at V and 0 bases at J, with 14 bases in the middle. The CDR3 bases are TGCGCCAGCAGCCCGACAGGTTCCTATAGCAATCAGCCCCAGCATTTT. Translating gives CASSPTGSYSNQPQHF.

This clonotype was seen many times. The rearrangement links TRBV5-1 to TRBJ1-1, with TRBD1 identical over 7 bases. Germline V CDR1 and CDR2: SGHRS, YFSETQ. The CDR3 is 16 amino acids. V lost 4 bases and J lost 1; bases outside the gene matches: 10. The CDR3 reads CASSVIQGRTNTEAFF. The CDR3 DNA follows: TGCGCCAGCAGCGTCATACAGGGGCGGACGAACACTGAAGCTTTCTTT. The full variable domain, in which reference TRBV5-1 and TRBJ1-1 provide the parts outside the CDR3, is KAGVTQTPRYLIKTRGQQVTLSCSPISGHRSVSWYQQTPGQGLQFLFEYFSETQRNKGNFPGRFSGRQFSNSRSEMNVSTLELGDSALYLCASSVIQGRTNTEAFFGQGTRLTVV.

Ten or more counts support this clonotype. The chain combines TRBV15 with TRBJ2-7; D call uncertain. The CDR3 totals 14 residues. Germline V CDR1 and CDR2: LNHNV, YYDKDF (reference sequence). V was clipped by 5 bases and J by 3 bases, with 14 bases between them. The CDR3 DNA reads TGTGCCACCAGCCCCCGGGCCGGCAACTACGAGCAGTACTTC. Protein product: CATSPRAGNYEQYF.

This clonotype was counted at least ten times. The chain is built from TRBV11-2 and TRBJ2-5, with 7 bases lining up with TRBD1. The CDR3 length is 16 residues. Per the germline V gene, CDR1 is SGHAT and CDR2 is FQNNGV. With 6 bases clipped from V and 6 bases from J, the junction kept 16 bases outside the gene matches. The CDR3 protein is CASRPGRGGGPKTQYF. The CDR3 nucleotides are TGTGCCAGCAGACCAGGCAGAGGGGGCGGGCCGAAGACCCAGTACTTC.

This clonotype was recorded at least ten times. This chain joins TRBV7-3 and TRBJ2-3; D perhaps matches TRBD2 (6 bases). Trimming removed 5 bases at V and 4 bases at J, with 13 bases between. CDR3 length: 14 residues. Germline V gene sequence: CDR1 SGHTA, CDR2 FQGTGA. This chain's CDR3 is CASSRGSSSDTQYF. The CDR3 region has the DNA TGTGCCAGCAGCCGGGGGAGTTCATCAGATACGCAGTATTTT.

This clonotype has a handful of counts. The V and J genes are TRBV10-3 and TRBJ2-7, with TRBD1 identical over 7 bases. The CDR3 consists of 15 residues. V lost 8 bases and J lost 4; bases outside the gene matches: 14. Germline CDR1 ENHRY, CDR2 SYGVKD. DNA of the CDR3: TGTGCCATCGGTGCCCAAGACAGGGTATCTTACGAGCAGTACTTC. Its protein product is CAIGAQDRVSYEQYF.

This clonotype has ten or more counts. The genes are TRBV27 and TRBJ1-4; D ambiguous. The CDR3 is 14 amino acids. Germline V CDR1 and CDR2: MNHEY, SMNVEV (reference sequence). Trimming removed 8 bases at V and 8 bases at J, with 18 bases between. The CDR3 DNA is TGTGCCAGCCAGGCTCTGGACCGGCGGGAAAAACTGTTTTTT. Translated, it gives CASQALDRREKLFF.

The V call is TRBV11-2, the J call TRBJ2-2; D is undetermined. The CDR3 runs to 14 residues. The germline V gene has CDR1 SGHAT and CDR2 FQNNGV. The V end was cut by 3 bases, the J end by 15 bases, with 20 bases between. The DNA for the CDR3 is TGTGCCAGCAGCTTTTCTAATTTTCCACAGAAGGTGTTTTTT. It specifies CASSFSNFPQKVFF.

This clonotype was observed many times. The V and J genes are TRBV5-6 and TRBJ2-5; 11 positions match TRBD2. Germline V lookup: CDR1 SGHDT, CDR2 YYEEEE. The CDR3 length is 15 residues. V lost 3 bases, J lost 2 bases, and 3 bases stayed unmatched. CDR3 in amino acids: CASSWGLAEQETQYF. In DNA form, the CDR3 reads TGTGCCAGCAGCTGGGGACTAGCGGAGCAAGAGACCCAGTACTTC. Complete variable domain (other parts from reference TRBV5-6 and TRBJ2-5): DAGVTQSPTHLIKTRGQQVTLRCSPKSGHDTVSWYQQALGQGPQFIFQYYEEEERQRGNFPDRFSGHQFPNYSSELNVNALLLGDSALYLCASSWGLAEQETQYFGPGTRLLVL.

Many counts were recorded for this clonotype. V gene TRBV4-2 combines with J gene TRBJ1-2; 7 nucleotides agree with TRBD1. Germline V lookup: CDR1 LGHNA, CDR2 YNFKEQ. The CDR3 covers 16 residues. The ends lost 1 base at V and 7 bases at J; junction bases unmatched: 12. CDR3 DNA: TGTGCCAGCAGCCAAGGGGTATTGGCAGGGGGGAGTGGCTACACCTTC. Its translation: CASSQGVLAGGSGYTF.

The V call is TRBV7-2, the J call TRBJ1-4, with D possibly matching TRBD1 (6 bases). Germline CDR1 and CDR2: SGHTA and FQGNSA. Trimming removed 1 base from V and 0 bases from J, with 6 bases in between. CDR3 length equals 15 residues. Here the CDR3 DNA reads TGTGCCAGCAGCTTAGGGACAGCAACTAATGAAAAACTGTTTTTT. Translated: CASSLGTATNEKLFF. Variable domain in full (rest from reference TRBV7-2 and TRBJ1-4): GAGVSQSPSNKVTEKGKDVELRCDPISGHTALYWYRQSLGQGLEFLIYFQGNSAPDKSGLPSDRFSAERTGGSVSTLTIQRTQQEDSAVYLCASSLGTATNEKLFFGSGTQLSVL.

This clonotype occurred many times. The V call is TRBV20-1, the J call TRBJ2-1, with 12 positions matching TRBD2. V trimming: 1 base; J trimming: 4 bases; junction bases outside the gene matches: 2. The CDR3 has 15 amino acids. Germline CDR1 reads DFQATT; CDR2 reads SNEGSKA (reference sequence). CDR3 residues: CSARVTSGGYNEQFF. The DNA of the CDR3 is TGCAGTGCTAGAGTAACTAGCGGGGGGTACAATGAGCAGTTCTTC.

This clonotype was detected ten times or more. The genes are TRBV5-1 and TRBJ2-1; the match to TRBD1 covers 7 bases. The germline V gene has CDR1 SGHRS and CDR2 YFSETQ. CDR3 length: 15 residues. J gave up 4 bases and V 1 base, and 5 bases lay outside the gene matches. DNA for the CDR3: TGCGCCAGCAGCTTGATTGGGACAGCTTACAATGAGCAGTTCTTC. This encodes CASSLIGTAYNEQFF.

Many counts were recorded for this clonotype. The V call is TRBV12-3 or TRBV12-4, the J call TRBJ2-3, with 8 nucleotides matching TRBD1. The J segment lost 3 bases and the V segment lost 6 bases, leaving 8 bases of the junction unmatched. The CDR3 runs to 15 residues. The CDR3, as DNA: TGTGCCAGCAGCTTCCAGGGGGCGCGTACAGATACGCAGTATTTT. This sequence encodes CASSFQGARTDTQYF.

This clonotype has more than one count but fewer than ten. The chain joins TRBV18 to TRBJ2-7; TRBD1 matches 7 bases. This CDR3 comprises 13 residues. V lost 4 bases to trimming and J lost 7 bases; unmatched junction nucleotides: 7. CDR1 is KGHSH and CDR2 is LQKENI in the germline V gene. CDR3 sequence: CASSLGQLKEQYF. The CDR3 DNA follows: TGTGCCAGCTCACTGGGACAGCTTAAGGAGCAGTACTTC.

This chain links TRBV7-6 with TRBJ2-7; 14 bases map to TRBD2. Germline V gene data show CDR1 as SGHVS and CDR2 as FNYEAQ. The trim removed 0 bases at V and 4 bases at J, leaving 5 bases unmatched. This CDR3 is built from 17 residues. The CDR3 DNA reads TGTGCCAGCAGCTTAGCTCCGACTAGCGGGGGGGCATACGAGCAGTACTTC. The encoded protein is CASSLAPTSGGAYEQYF.